This T cell receptor (beta chain) was sequenced during a study of cytomegalovirus exposure and HLA in healthy donors. This clone was seen a single time. V was cut by 2 bases and J by 0 bases, with 13 bases left in between. CDR1 is MDHEN, CDR2 SYDVKM, per germline. The CDR3 spans 16 residues. TCRdb's copy holds only in-frame clones and misses some; the assay was immunoSEQ multiplex PCR. The data show more than 60,000 clones, 96% seen once. This receptor was identified in a woman between 18 and 30 years old in good health and CMV-seropositive. Sequenced sample: PBMCs. This chain uses TRBV28 with TRBJ2-5, with D tentatively TRBD2 (5 bases). CDR3 protein: CASSLRASRYQETQYF. The CDR3 bases are TGTGCCAGCAGTTTAAGGGCTAGCAGATACCAAGAGACCCAGTACTTC.